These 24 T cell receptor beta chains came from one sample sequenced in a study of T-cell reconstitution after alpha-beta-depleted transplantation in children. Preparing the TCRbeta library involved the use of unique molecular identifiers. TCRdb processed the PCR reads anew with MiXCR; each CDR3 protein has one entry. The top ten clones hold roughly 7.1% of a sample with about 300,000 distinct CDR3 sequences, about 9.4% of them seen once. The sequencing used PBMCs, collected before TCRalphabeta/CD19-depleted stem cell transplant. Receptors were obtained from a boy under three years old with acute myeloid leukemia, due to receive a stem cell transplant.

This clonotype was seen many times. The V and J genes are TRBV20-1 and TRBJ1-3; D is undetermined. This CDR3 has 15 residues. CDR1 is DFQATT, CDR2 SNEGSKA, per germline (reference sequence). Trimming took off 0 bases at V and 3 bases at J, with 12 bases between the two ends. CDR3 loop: CSARDQRVGGNTIYF. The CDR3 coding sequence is TGCAGTGCTAGAGATCAAAGGGTCGGTGGAAACACCATATATTTT.

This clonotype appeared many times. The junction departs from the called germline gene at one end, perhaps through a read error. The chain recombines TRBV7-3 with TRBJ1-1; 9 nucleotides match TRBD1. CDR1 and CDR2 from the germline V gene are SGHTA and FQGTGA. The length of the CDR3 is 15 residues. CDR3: CATSLTGQGIGEAFF. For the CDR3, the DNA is TGTGCCACCAGCTTAACGGGACAGGGCATTGGGGAAGCTTTCTTT. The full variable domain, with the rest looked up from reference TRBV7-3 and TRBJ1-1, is GAGVSQTPSNKVTEKGKYVELRCDPISGHTALYWYRQSLGQGPEFLIYFQGTGAADDSGLPNDRFFAVRPEGSVSTLKIQRTERGDSAVYLCATSLTGQGIGEAFFGQGTRLTVV.

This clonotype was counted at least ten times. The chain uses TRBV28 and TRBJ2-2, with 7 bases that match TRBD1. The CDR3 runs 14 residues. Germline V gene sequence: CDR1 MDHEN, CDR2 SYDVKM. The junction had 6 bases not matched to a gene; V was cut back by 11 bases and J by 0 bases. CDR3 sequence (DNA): TGTGCCGTAACCGGGACAGCGAACACCGGGGAGCTGTTTTTT. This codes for CAVTGTANTGELFF.

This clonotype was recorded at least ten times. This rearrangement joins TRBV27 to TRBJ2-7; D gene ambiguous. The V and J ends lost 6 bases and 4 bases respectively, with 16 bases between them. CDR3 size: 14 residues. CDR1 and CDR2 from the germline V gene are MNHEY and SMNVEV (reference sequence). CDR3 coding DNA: TGTGCCAGCAGGCGGACCTCAGGCGAGTACGAGCAGTACTTC. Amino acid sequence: CASRRTSGEYEQYF.

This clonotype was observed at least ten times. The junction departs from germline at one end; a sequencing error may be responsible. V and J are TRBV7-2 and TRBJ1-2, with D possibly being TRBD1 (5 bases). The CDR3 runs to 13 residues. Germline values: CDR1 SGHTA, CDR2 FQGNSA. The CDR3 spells CSSSPKTDYGYTF. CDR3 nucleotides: TGTTCCAGCAGCCCGAAGACAGACTATGGCTACACCTTC.

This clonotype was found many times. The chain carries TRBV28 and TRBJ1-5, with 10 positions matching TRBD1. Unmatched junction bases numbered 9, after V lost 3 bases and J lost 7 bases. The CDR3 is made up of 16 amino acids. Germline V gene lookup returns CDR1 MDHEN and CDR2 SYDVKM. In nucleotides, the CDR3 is TGTGCCAGCAGTTTTTCCCGGGACAGGGGTCTACAGCCCCAGCATTTT. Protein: CASSFSRDRGLQPQHF.

DNA for the CDR3: TGTGCCAGCAGCTTAGCTGGCCCGACTTCGGAGGAAAAACTGTTTTTT. Protein product: CASSLAGPTSEEKLFF. This rearrangement joins TRBV7-9 to TRBJ1-4, with unresolved D. The V end lost 0 bases, the J end lost 8 bases, and 16 bases lay between the germline ends. Germline V CDR1 and CDR2: SEHNR, FQNEAQ (reference sequence). The CDR3 consists of 16 residues.

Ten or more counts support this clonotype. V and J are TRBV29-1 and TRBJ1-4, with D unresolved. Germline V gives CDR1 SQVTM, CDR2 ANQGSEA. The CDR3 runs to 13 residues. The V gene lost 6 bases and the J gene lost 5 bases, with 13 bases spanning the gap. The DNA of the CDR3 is TGCAGCGTCGCGGAGGCGGGGAATGAAAAACTGTTTTTT. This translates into CSVAEAGNEKLFF.

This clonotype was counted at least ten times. The CDR3 is CASSLQKGTNTGELFF. In DNA, the CDR3 is TGCGCCAGCAGCTTGCAGAAGGGAACGAACACCGGGGAGCTGTTTTTT. The rearrangement joins TRBV5-1 to TRBJ2-2; D is undetermined. This CDR3 is built from 16 residues. CDR1 is SGHRS, CDR2 YFSETQ, per germline. The V gene lost 1 base and the J gene lost 0 bases, with 10 bases spanning the gap.

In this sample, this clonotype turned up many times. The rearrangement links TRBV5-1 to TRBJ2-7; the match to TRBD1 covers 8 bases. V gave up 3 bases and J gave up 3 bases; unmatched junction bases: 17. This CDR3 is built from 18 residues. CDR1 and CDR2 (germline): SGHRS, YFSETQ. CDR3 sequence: CASSSVGRRTGSYYEQYF. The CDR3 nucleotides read TGCGCCAGCAGCTCGGTCGGCCGCCGGACAGGGTCCTACTACGAGCAGTACTTC. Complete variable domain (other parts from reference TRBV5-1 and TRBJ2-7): KAGVTQTPRYLIKTRGQQVTLSCSPISGHRSVSWYQQTPGQGLQFLFEYFSETQRNKGNFPGRFSGRQFSNSRSEMNVSTLELGDSALYLCASSSVGRRTGSYYEQYFGPGTRLTVT.

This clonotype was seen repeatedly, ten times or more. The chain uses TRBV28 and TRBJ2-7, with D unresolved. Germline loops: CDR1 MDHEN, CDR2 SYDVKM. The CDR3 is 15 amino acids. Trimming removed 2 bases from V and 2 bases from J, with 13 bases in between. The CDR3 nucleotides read TGTGCCAGCAGTTTAACCTTGGACGGCACCTACGAGCAGTACTTC. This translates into CASSLTLDGTYEQYF.

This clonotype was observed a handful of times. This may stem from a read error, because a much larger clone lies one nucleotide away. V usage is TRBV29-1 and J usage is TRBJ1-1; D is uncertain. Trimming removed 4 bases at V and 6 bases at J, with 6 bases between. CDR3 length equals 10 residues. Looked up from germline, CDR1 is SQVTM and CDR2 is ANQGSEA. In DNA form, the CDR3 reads TGCAGCGTTGCCGGCTCTGAAGCTTTCTTT. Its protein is CSVAGSEAFF.

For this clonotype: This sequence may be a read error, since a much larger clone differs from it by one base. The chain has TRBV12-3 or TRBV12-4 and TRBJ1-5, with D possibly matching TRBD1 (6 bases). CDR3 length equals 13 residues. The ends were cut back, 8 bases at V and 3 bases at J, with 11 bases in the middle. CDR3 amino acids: CASWGGDNQPQHF. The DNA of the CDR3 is TGTGCCAGCTGGGGGGGCGACAATCAGCCCCAGCATTTT.

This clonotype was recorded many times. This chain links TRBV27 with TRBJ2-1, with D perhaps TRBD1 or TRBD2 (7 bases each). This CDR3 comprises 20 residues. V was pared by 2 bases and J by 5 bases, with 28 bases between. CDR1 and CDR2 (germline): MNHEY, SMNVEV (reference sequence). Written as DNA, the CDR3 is TGTGCCAGCAGTTTAATTTATCCGACAGGGTGGGGGAGCGGGAACAATGAGCAGTTCTTC. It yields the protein CASSLIYPTGWGSGNNEQFF.

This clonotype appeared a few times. The DNA for the CDR3 is TGTGCCAGCAGCAGGATTCCTAGCACAGATACGCAGTATTTT. Amino acids: CASSRIPSTDTQYF. This chain joins TRBV7-3 and TRBJ2-3; D uncertain. This CDR3 comprises 14 residues. CDR1 SGHTA and CDR2 FQGTGA come from the germline V gene. Trimming removed 5 bases from V and 0 bases from J, with 9 bases in between.

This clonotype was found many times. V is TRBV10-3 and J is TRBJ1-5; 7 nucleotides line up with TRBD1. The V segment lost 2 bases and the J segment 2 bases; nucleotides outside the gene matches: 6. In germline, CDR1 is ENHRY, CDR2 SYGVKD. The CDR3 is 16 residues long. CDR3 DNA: TGTGCCATCAGTGAGCCCCACAGGGGAGGCAATCAGCCCCAGCATTTT. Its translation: CAISEPHRGGNQPQHF.

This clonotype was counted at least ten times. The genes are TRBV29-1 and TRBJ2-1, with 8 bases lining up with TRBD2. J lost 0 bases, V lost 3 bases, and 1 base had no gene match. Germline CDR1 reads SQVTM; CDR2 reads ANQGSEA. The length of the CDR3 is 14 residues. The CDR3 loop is CSVESGSSYNEQFF. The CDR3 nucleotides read TGCAGCGTTGAGAGCGGGAGCTCCTACAATGAGCAGTTCTTC.

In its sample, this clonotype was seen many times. The CDR3 reads CASRPDSGRDIQYF. Here the CDR3 DNA reads TGTGCCAGCAGACCTGACAGCGGTCGGGACATTCAGTACTTC. The chain combines TRBV6-1 with TRBJ2-4; the D call may be TRBD1 or TRBD2 (5 bases each). V lost 6 bases and J lost 8, with 17 bases in between. The CDR3 has 14 residues. The germline V gene encodes CDR1 MNHNS and CDR2 SASEGT.

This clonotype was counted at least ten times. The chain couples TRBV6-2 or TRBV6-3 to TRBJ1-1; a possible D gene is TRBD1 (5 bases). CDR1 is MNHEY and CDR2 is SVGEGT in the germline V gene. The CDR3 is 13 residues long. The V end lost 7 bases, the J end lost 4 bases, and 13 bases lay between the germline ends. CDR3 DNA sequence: TGTGCCAGCAAGGGGCGTTCAGGCACTGAAGCTTTCTTT. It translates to CASKGRSGTEAFF.

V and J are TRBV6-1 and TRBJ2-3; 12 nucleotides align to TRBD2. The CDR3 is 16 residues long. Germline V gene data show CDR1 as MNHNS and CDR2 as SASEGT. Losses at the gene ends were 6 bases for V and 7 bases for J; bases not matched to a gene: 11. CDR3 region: CASRDGLAGLMNTQYF. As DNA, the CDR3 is TGTGCCAGCAGAGACGGACTAGCGGGGTTAATGAATACGCAGTATTTT.

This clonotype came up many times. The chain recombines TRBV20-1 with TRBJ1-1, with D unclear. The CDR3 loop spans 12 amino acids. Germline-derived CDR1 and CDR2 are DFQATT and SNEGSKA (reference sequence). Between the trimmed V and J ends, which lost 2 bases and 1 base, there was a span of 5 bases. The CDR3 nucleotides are TGCAGTGCTAGATTACGGAACACTGAAGCTTTCTTT. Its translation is CSARLRNTEAFF.

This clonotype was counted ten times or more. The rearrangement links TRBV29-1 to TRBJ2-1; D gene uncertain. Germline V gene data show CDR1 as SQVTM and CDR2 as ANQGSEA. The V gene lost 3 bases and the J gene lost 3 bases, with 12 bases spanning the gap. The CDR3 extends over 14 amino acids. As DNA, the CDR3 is TGCAGCGTTGAGTTACCTAGGTTCTACAATGAGCAGTTCTTC. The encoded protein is CSVELPRFYNEQFF.

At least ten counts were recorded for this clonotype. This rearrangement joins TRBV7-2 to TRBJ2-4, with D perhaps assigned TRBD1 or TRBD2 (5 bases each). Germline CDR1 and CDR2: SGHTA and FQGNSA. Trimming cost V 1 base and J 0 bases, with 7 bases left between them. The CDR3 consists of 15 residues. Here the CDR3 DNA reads TGTGCCAGCAGCTTAGACGGGGCAGCCAAAAACATTCAGTACTTC. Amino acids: CASSLDGAAKNIQYF.

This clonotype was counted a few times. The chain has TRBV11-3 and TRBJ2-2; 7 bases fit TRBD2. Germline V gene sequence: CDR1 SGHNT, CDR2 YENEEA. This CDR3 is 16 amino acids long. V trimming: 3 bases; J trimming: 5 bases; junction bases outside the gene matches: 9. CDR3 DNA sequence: TGTGCCAGCAGCTTCGGCGGGGGTGGATGGACCGGGGAGCTGTTTTTT. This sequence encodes CASSFGGGGWTGELFF.